Below, 20 T cell receptor beta chains from the same sample are listed, as sequenced in a study of CD8+ T cells in alopecia areata. cDNA serving as the sequencing template came from extracted, reverse transcribed RNA. The method was immunoSEQ multiplex PCR; TCRdb's version includes in-frame clones alone and lacks a portion of them. This sample carries some 170,000 clones, about three fifths of them seen once, and the ten largest clones take 16%. Treatment given: oral pan-JAK inhibitor, 5-10 mg twice daily. Here the sequenced sample was CD4+ T cells sorted from blood, taken at approximately week 61, from a patient treated with tofacitinib. The receptor source for this set is a human donor with alopecia areata.

This clone was seen only a few times. The CDR3 DNA reads TGTGCCAGCGGGAAACAAAGCGGGGGGTACGAGACCCAGTACTTC. This sequence encodes CASGKQSGGYETQYF. The genes are TRBV7-2 and TRBJ2-5, with 9 bases that match TRBD2. V lost 8 bases, J lost 5 bases, and 12 bases stayed unmatched. CDR3 length: 15 residues. Germline CDR1 and CDR2: SGHTA and FQGNSA.

This clone came up a few times. This chain connects TRBV29-1 to TRBJ1-5; 7 nucleotides match TRBD1. Germline trimming cut 5 bases from V and 3 bases from J; bases unmatched to any gene: 4. Germline CDR1 reads SQVTM; CDR2 reads ANQGSEA. This CDR3 is built from 13 residues. CDR3 amino acids: CSVSTGDNQPQHF. Written as DNA, the CDR3 is TGCAGCGTTAGTACAGGGGACAATCAGCCCCAGCATTTT.

This rearrangement joins TRBV5-1 to TRBJ1-2; 10 bases line up with TRBD1. The CDR3 spans 14 residues. CDR1 SGHRS and CDR2 YFSETQ come from the germline V gene. Trimming took 2 bases from V and 4 from J; bases not matched to a gene: 2. The CDR3 coding sequence is TGCGCCAGCAGCTTAGACAGGGGGCCCTATGGCTACACCTTC. Encoded protein: CASSLDRGPYGYTF. The full variable domain, with the rest looked up from reference TRBV5-1 and TRBJ1-2, is KAGVTQTPRYLIKTRGQQVTLSCSPISGHRSVSWYQQTPGQGLQFLFEYFSETQRNKGNFPGRFSGRQFSNSRSEMNVSTLELGDSALYLCASSLDRGPYGYTFGSGTRLTVV.

The V gene is TRBV5-1, the J gene TRBJ2-1; D gene ambiguous. There are 14 residues in the CDR3. Germline V gene lookup returns CDR1 SGHRS and CDR2 YFSETQ. V was pared by 2 bases and J by 6 bases, with 12 bases between. CDR3 protein: CASSFNARSNEQFF. The CDR3 bases are TGCGCCAGCAGCTTTAATGCTAGGAGCAATGAGCAGTTCTTC.

The V gene is TRBV9, the J gene TRBJ2-6; 8 bases agree with TRBD1. Germline V gene data show CDR1 as SGDLS and CDR2 as YYNGEE. With V trimmed by 0 bases and J by 1 base, 6 bases remained unmatched. The CDR3 is made up of 18 amino acids. CDR3 sequence reads: CASSVGGQVLSGANVLTF. The DNA of the CDR3 is TGTGCCAGCAGCGTAGGGGGACAGGTGCTTTCTGGGGCCAACGTCCTGACTTTC.

The genes are TRBV4-1 and TRBJ2-6, with TRBD2 matching 7 bases. This CDR3 is built from 17 residues. V lost 0 bases to trimming and J lost 3 bases; unmatched junction nucleotides: 5. Germline assignment: CDR1 MGHRA and CDR2 YSYEKL. The DNA for the CDR3 is TGCGCCAGCAGCCAAGATCCGGGGGGTCTTGGGGCCAACGTCCTGACTTTC. Translated: CASSQDPGGLGANVLTF.

The chain carries TRBV4-1 and TRBJ1-2; the D is unclear. This CDR3 has 14 residues. V was trimmed by 1 base and J by 2 bases, leaving 8 bases between them. CDR1 and CDR2 (germline): MGHRA, YSYEKL. CDR3: CASSQGSSNYGYTF. CDR3 sequence (DNA): TGCGCCAGCAGCCAAGGATCCTCAAACTATGGCTACACCTTC.

The chain links TRBV29-1 to TRBJ1-3; 8 nucleotides match TRBD1. The CDR3 has 14 residues. Germline CDR1 is SQVTM and CDR2 is ANQGSEA. J gave up 4 bases and V 7 bases, and 9 bases lay outside the gene matches. CDR3 protein: CSGLWQGAGNTIYF. CDR3 nucleotide sequence: TGCAGCGGACTTTGGCAGGGGGCAGGAAACACCATATATTTT.

This chain connects TRBV7-2 to TRBJ2-5; 10 positions agree with TRBD2. Germline V gives CDR1 SGHTA, CDR2 FQGNSA. With V trimmed by 1 base and J by 10 bases, 0 bases remained unmatched. This CDR3 is 12 amino acids long. The CDR3 DNA is TGTGCCAGCAGCTTAGTAGCGGGGGGCCAGTACTTC. Amino acid sequence: CASSLVAGGQYF.

This sequence joins TRBV25-1 and TRBJ2-1; D is possibly TRBD2 (5 bases). CDR1 and CDR2 (germline): MGHDK, SYGVNS. The CDR3 contains 11 residues. Trimming cost V 10 bases and J 12 bases, with 16 bases left between them. In DNA, the CDR3 is TGTGCCACCTTACACGGGGTTGGGCAGTTCTTC. Its protein is CATLHGVGQFF.

The chain recombines TRBV5-1 with TRBJ2-2; no reliable D call. This CDR3 contains 14 residues. With 0 bases removed from V and 2 bases from J, the gap between germline ends came to 5 bases. The germline V gene has CDR1 SGHRS and CDR2 YFSETQ. CDR3 nucleotide sequence: TGCGCCAGCAGCTTGGACACCAACACCGGGGAGCTGTTTTTT. This encodes CASSLDTNTGELFF.

A few counts support this clone. The V and J genes are TRBV29-1 and TRBJ1-2; 9 bases fit TRBD1. The germline CDR1 and CDR2 sequences are SQVTM and ANQGSEA. After removal of 7 bases from V and 7 bases from J, the junction contained 10 bases not matched to a gene. The CDR3 covers 13 residues. The CDR3 sequence is CSGRDREKGGYTF. The CDR3 DNA follows: TGCAGCGGCCGGGACAGGGAGAAGGGTGGCTACACCTTC.

The chain combines TRBV7-9 with TRBJ2-3; a weak D match, TRBD2 (5 bases). Trimming took off 4 bases at V and 0 bases at J, with 11 bases between the two ends. The germline gives CDR1 SEHNR, CDR2 FQNEAQ (reference sequence). The CDR3 runs to 15 residues. The CDR3 region is CASSSGLASTDTQYF. In DNA, the CDR3 is TGTGCCAGCAGCTCGGGATTGGCTAGCACAGATACGCAGTATTTT. Full variable domain (remainder filled in from reference TRBV7-9 and TRBJ2-3): DTGVSQNPRHKITKRGQNVTFRCDPISEHNRLYWYRQTLGQGPEFLTYFQNEAQLEKSRLLSDRFSAERPKGSFSTLEIQRTEQGDSAMYLCASSSGLASTDTQYFGPGTRLTVL.

The V and J genes are TRBV29-1 and TRBJ2-3; 9 bases are a match to TRBD2. The CDR3 length is 14 residues. Trimming removed 1 base from V and 2 bases from J; junction bases left unmatched: 1. Germline CDR1 SQVTM, CDR2 ANQGSEA. The CDR3 sequence: CSVEGGGDTDTQYF. The CDR3 DNA reads TGCAGCGTTGAAGGCGGGGGGGACACAGATACGCAGTATTTT.

V gene TRBV6-1 combines with J gene TRBJ2-6; no clear D. Per germline, CDR1 MNHNS and CDR2 SASEGT. Trimming took off 1 base at V and 0 bases at J, with 10 bases between the two ends. The length of the CDR3 is 17 residues. The CDR3 is CASSEDGRSSGANVLTF. CDR3 in DNA: TGTGCCAGCAGTGAAGATGGTAGGAGCTCTGGGGCCAACGTCCTGACTTTC.

V gene TRBV5-1 combines with J gene TRBJ2-1, with 7 bases lining up with TRBD1. This CDR3 is built from 14 residues. V gave up 4 bases and J gave up 4 bases; unmatched junction bases: 5. CDR1 is SGHRS and CDR2 is YFSETQ in the germline V gene. The CDR3 is CASSGTARYNEQFF. In nucleotides, the CDR3 is TGCGCCAGCAGCGGGACAGCGAGATACAATGAGCAGTTCTTC.

This clone has more than one count but fewer than ten. V is TRBV5-1 and J is TRBJ2-5, with 7 bases that match TRBD1. The V gene end was trimmed by 3 bases and the J gene end by 2 bases; junction bases not matched to a gene: 4. In germline, CDR1 is SGHRS, CDR2 YFSETQ. The CDR3 has 14 amino acids. The CDR3 DNA reads as TGCGCCAGCAGCTCGGGACAGCCTCAAGAGACCCAGTACTTC. Translation gives CASSSGQPQETQYF.

The chain combines TRBV7-9 with TRBJ1-2, with a tentative D call TRBD1 (6 bases). Germline V gene sequence: CDR1 SEHNR, CDR2 FQNEAQ (reference sequence). CDR3 length: 16 amino acids. Trimming left V 5 bases short and J 0 bases short, with 16 bases between. The CDR3 nucleotides are TGTGCCAGCAGCAAGGGGGTGGACCGACCTAACTATGGCTACACCTTC. Translation gives CASSKGVDRPNYGYTF.

The chain employs TRBV5-1 and TRBJ2-3, with TRBD1 matching 9 bases. Germline CDR1 reads SGHRS; CDR2 reads YFSETQ. This CDR3 contains 16 residues. Losses at the gene ends were 4 bases for V and 0 bases for J; bases not matched to a gene: 6. CDR3 in amino acids: CASSVGTGLSTDTQYF. The CDR3 DNA is TGCGCCAGCAGCGTCGGGACAGGGCTGAGCACAGATACGCAGTATTTT.

J is TRBJ2-3 and V is TRBV29-1, with 10 bases lining up with TRBD2. Germline V gene sequence: CDR1 SQVTM, CDR2 ANQGSEA. Trimming took 2 bases from V and 0 from J; bases not matched to a gene: 2. This CDR3 has 15 residues. The CDR3 loop reads CSVERAGGSTDTQYF. In nucleotides, the CDR3 is TGCAGCGTTGAAAGAGCGGGGGGGAGCACAGATACGCAGTATTTT.